Listed below are T cell receptor beta chains from one sample, sequenced in a study of early T cells in non-severe SARS-CoV-2 infection. TCRdb called the 5' RACE reads again in MiXCR, with one record for every CDR3 protein. The sample shows roughly 70,000 distinct CDR3 sequences, 13% of them seen only once. The sequencing sample was made of whole blood. The receptors were gathered from an adult who was a healthcare worker with PCR-confirmed SARS-CoV-2 infection or an uninfected control (not recorded which). Each CDR3 is given with its conserved first and last residue. A D gene is named only where the DNA matches it firmly. The size field is filled for only some rows; it gives once, few, many or a size class.

TRBJ2-4,TRBV28,-,-,CASSFEGAKNIQYF,TGTGCCAGCAGTTTCGAAGGGGCCAAAAACATTCAGTACTTC
TRBJ2-1,TRBV5-1,TRBD2,-,CASSLPSGSPYNEQFF,TGCGCCAGCAGCTTGCCTAGCGGGAGCCCCTACAATGAGCAGTTCTTC
TRBJ2-3,TRBV6-2/TRBV6-3,TRBD2,few,CASSYTLAGDSGF,TGTGCCAGCAGTTACACATTAGCGGGAGACAGCGGTTTT
TRBJ1-5,TRBV10-2,TRBD1,many,CASRTGDGQPQHF,TGCGCCAGCAGGACAGGGGACGGGCAGCCCCAGCATTTT
TRBJ1-2,TRBV5-4,-,many,CASSHLESGLPGGYTF,TGTGCCAGCAGCCATCTCGAGTCGGGACTACCGGGCGGCTACACCTTC
TRBJ2-2,TRBV7-7,TRBD2,many,CASSSGAGGTGELFF,TGTGCCAGCAGCTCTGGAGCGGGAGGCACCGGGGAGCTGTTTTTT
TRBJ2-7,TRBV29-1,-,once,CSVMDGFSYEQYF,TGCAGCGTTATGGACGGGTTTTCCTACGAGCAGTACTTC
TRBJ1-1,TRBV2,-,-,CASSETLALLNTEAFF,TGTGCCAGCAGTGAAACCCTTGCCCTTTTGAACACTGAAGCTTTCTTT
TRBJ2-1,TRBV24-1,-,-,CATSDLPSAYNEQFF,TGTGCCACCAGTGATTTGCCCTCCGCCTACAATGAGCAGTTCTTC
TRBJ2-7,TRBV18,TRBD1,few,CASSPGTGEYEQYF,TGTGCCAGCTCACCAGGGACAGGTGAATACGAGCAGTACTTC
TRBJ1-1,TRBV7-9,-,few,CASSLDAGTEAFF,TGTGCCAGCAGCTTAGATGCAGGGACCGAAGCTTTCTTT
TRBJ2-1,TRBV13,TRBD1,few,CASSLERQGNYNEQFF,TGTGCCAGCAGCTTAGAGCGACAGGGAAACTACAATGAGCAGTTCTTC
TRBJ2-1,TRBV20-1,-,-,CSASRLYNEQFF,TGCAGTGCTAGTCGTTTGTACAATGAGCAGTTCTTC
TRBJ2-5,TRBV28,-,-,CASSSLRGGETQYF,TGTGCCAGCAGTTCACTCAGGGGTGGGGAGACCCAGTACTTC
TRBJ2-7,TRBV13,TRBD1,-,CASSLVHGQGESQYF,TGTGCCAGCAGCTTAGTTCATGGACAGGGAGAATCGCAGTACTTC
TRBJ2-7,TRBV6-2/TRBV6-3,TRBD2,-,CASSYSGLAGADYEQYF,TGTGCCAGCAGTTACTCCGGACTAGCGGGAGCGGACTACGAGCAGTACTTC
TRBJ1-2,TRBV11-1,TRBD1,-,CASSLIRTGAAGGYTF,TGTGCCAGCAGCTTAATTCGGACAGGGGCGGCTGGCGGCTACACCTTC
TRBJ2-3,TRBV9,TRBD2,-,CASSSSGRADTQYF,TGTGCCAGCAGCTCCAGCGGGAGGGCAGATACGCAGTATTTT
TRBJ1-2,TRBV29-1,-,many,CSVEDPVPYGYTF,TGCAGCGTTGAAGACCCGGTCCCCTATGGCTACACCTTC
TRBJ2-1,TRBV6-4,TRBD2,-,CASIRLAGDNEQFF,TGTGCCAGCATTAGACTAGCGGGAGACAATGAGCAGTTCTTC
TRBJ2-1,TRBV11-2,TRBD2,few,CASSVRPSGGSDEQFF,TGTGCCAGCAGCGTTCGACCTAGCGGGGGGTCGGATGAGCAGTTCTTC
TRBJ2-2,TRBV7-2,TRBD2,few,CASSLLGGGIGELFF,TGTGCCAGCAGCTTATTGGGCGGGGGAATCGGGGAGCTGTTTTTT
TRBJ2-7,TRBV10-3,-,many,CATFSPGLNYEQYF,TGTGCCACCTTTAGCCCGGGACTGAACTACGAGCAGTACTTC